These 22 T cell receptor beta chains were sequenced from one sample in a study of T cell therapy after organ transplantation. The antigens these receptors bind are not known. The sample's time point: 20-29 weeks after completion of therapy. Generated by immunoSEQ multiplex PCR, the TCRdb table keeps only in-frame clones and is missing some. The table lists 15,000 or so clones, about 85% of them singletons. Material: CD8+ T cells from blood, obtained after autologous CMV-specific T cell therapy. These TCRs come from a human patient who had received a solid organ transplant and had CMV disease. Some T cells may possibly be graft donor cells.

V gene TRBV5-6 combines with J gene TRBJ1-1, with unresolved D. V lost 8 bases and J 7 bases, leaving 18 bases between the germline ends. Germline V gene data show CDR1 as SGHDT and CDR2 as YYEEEE. The CDR3 has 13 residues. The CDR3 DNA sequence: TGTGCCAGTAGTATAGGCAGGAACCGTGAAGCTTTCTTT. Encoded protein: CASSIGRNREAFF.

This chain uses TRBV9 with TRBJ2-2; the D gene is possibly TRBD1 (5 bases). Trimming took 4 bases from V and 9 from J, leaving 16 bases between them. CDR1 and CDR2 (germline): SGDLS, YYNGEE. CDR3 length: 14 residues. Here the CDR3 DNA reads TGTGCCAGCAGCCCCGTGACAGACGACCGGGAGCTGTTTTTT. It is translated as CASSPVTDDRELFF.

CDR3 sequence: CASSENLGTSDTEAFF. Written as DNA, the CDR3 is TGTGCCAGCAGTGAAAATCTGGGGACTTCGGACACTGAAGCTTTCTTT. The chain uses TRBV2 and TRBJ1-1; weak D call: TRBD1 (5 bases). This CDR3 region has 16 residues. Deletions cut 2 bases from V and 3 bases from J, with 16 bases between. Germline CDR1 and CDR2: SNHLY and FYNNEI.

The gene calls are TRBV6-5 and TRBJ1-1; D not certain. Germline CDR1 MNHEY, CDR2 SVGAGI. Trimming pared 5 bases from V and 0 bases from J, leaving 4 bases between. The CDR3 contains 12 residues. CDR3 residues: CASSDMNTEAFF. CDR3 nucleotide sequence: TGTGCCAGCAGTGACATGAACACTGAAGCTTTCTTT.

V gene TRBV5-6 combines with J gene TRBJ1-1; D remains unclear. Germline V lookup: CDR1 SGHDT, CDR2 YYEEEE. This CDR3 spans 14 amino acids. Between the trimmed V and J ends, which lost 0 bases and 4 bases, there was a span of 10 bases. CDR3 nucleotides: TGTGCCAGCAGCTTGGGCCCCACCGGCACTGAAGCTTTCTTT. It encodes CASSLGPTGTEAFF.

J is TRBJ2-1 and V is TRBV2; 7 bases align to TRBD2. Looked up from germline, CDR1 is SNHLY and CDR2 is FYNNEI. The CDR3 has 15 amino acids. With 7 bases clipped from V and 2 bases from J, the junction kept 8 bases outside the gene matches. CDR3 DNA sequence: TGTGCCAGCATGGCGCCTAGCGGAACCTACAATGAGCAGTTCTTC. This gives the protein CASMAPSGTYNEQFF.

On this clone itself: Relative to the germline gene, one junction end is altered; a read error may explain this. This rearrangement joins TRBV5-3 to TRBJ2-6; unclear D gene. TRBV5-3 is recorded as an ORF, its role being uncertain. This CDR3 has 15 residues. CDR3 in amino acids: CASSLQNQGANVLTF. The DNA for the CDR3 is TGTGCCAGCAGCTTGCAGAATCAGGGGGCCAACGTCCTGACTTTC.

By sample fraction, this clone is medium-sized. The rearrangement uses TRBV10-2 and TRBJ1-4; 7 nucleotides agree with TRBD1. Looked up from germline, CDR1 is WSHSY and CDR2 is SAAADI. This CDR3 spans 13 amino acids. Losses at the gene ends were 6 bases for V and 4 bases for J; bases not matched to a gene: 2. CDR3 bases: TGCGCCAGCAGGGGGACAGTTAATGAAAAACTGTTTTTT. Its protein is CASRGTVNEKLFF.

The chain is built from TRBV19 and TRBJ2-7, with D tentatively TRBD1 (6 bases). The germline CDR1 and CDR2 sequences are LNHDA and SQIVND (reference sequence). This CDR3 comprises 15 residues. V gave up 5 bases and J gave up 0 bases, with 14 bases separating them. This CDR3 reads CASSSTGLSSYEQYF. CDR3 nucleotides: TGTGCCAGTAGTTCGACAGGTCTAAGCTCCTACGAGCAGTACTTC.

The chain combines TRBV25-1 with TRBJ1-1; D may be TRBD1 (5 bases). V was shortened by 1 base and J by 1 base, with 7 bases between the two germline ends. CDR3 length: 14 residues. The germline V gene has CDR1 MGHDK and CDR2 SYGVNS. CDR3 amino acids: CASSEWQGNTEAFF. CDR3 DNA: TGTGCCAGCAGTGAATGGCAGGGGAACACTGAAGCTTTCTTT.

This clone appeared once. The CDR3 DNA is TGTGCCAGCAGTTTCGGGACAGGCCGGGGGGAAGCTTTCTTT. It is translated as CASSFGTGRGEAFF. The rearrangement joins TRBV27 to TRBJ1-1; 8 positions agree with TRBD1. CDR3 length equals 14 residues. Germline CDR1 is MNHEY and CDR2 is SMNVEV (reference sequence). Trimming took 3 bases from V and 8 from J; bases not matched to a gene: 8.

The V and J genes are TRBV7-9 and TRBJ1-3; 7 bases match TRBD1. J gave up 5 bases and V 6 bases, and 7 bases lay outside the gene matches. This CDR3 spans 14 amino acids. CDR1 and CDR2 from the germline V gene are SEHNR and FQNEAQ (reference sequence). CDR3 bases: TGTGCCAGCAGACCAGACAGGGATAGAAACACCATATATTTT. Translation gives CASRPDRDRNTIYF. The entire variable domain, with the rest obtained from reference TRBV7-9 and TRBJ1-3, is as follows: DTGVSQNPRHKITKRGQNVTFRCDPISEHNRLYWYRQTLGQGPEFLTYFQNEAQLEKSRLLSDRFSAERPKGSFSTLEIQRTEQGDSAMYLCASRPDRDRNTIYFGEGSWLTVV.

V usage is TRBV7-9 and J usage is TRBJ2-7; D may be TRBD1 (5 bases). The CDR3 is 13 residues long. V was clipped by 0 bases and J by 5 bases, with 8 bases between them. Germline CDR1 SEHNR, CDR2 FQNEAQ (reference sequence). The CDR3 spells CASSLAGRDEQYF. The CDR3 DNA sequence: TGTGCCAGCAGCTTAGCTGGCAGGGACGAGCAGTACTTC.

The rearrangement links TRBV7-9 to TRBJ1-4; no reliable D call. This CDR3 has 13 residues. V gave up 7 bases and J gave up 5 bases, with 11 bases separating them. Germline CDR1 and CDR2: SEHNR and FQNEAQ (reference sequence). CDR3 residues: CASTPSGNEKLFF. CDR3 DNA: TGTGCCAGCACCCCCTCGGGGAATGAAAAACTGTTTTTT.

This sequence joins TRBV27 and TRBJ2-1, with 12 positions matching TRBD2. Germline CDR1 MNHEY, CDR2 SMNVEV (reference sequence). The CDR3 has 15 residues. Unmatched junction bases numbered 8, after V lost 7 bases and J lost 7 bases. This chain's CDR3 is CASTWGTSGRNEQFF. CDR3 sequence (DNA): TGTGCCAGCACCTGGGGGACTAGCGGGCGGAATGAGCAGTTCTTC.

The chain combines TRBV7-9 with TRBJ1-5; D uncertain. Trimming cost V 1 base and J 10 bases, with 14 bases left between them. CDR1 is SEHNR, CDR2 FQNEAQ, per germline (reference sequence). This CDR3 region has 14 residues. The CDR3 bases are TGTGCCAGCAGCTTAGACTCCCAATCTCTTCCCCAGCATTTT. Translation gives CASSLDSQSLPQHF.

CDR3 nucleotide sequence: TGCGCCAGCAGCGCCGGGGCAGAACATTCACCCCTCCACTTT. The encoded protein is CASSAGAEHSPLHF. The chain has TRBV4-3 and TRBJ1-6, with a possible D match to TRBD1 (5 bases). V lost 5 bases and J lost 8, with 13 bases in between. The CDR3 sequence is 14 residues long. Germline values: CDR1 LGHNA, CDR2 YSLEER.

This clone came up once. J is TRBJ2-1 and V is TRBV11-2; tentatively, D is TRBD1 (6 bases). CDR1 SGHAT and CDR2 FQNNGV come from the germline V gene. The CDR3 loop spans 15 amino acids. V gave up 3 bases and J gave up 4 bases, with 13 bases separating them. In DNA form, the CDR3 reads TGTGCCAGCAGCTTTCTGAGGACAGATTACAATGAGCAGTTCTTC. This translates into CASSFLRTDYNEQFF.

As DNA, the CDR3 is TGTGCCACCAGCGGGCGTAGCGGGATCCACGAGCAGTACTTC. This translates into CATSGRSGIHEQYF. The J gene is TRBJ2-7, the V gene TRBV15, with 8 bases aligning to TRBD2. V was pared by 5 bases and J by 5 bases, with 8 bases of the junction left unmatched. The CDR3 is 14 amino acids. Germline V gene lookup returns CDR1 LNHNV and CDR2 YYDKDF (reference sequence).

This rearrangement joins TRBV10-2 to TRBJ1-6; D is ambiguous. The CDR3 extends over 13 amino acids. Germline values: CDR1 WSHSY, CDR2 SAAADI. Trimming removed 1 base from V and 7 bases from J, with 5 bases in between. The CDR3 spells CASSELGNSPLHF. The CDR3 nucleotides read TGCGCCAGCAGTGAGTTGGGAAATTCACCCCTCCACTTT.

V usage is TRBV27 and J usage is TRBJ1-1, with TRBD1 matching over 7 bases. The trim removed 4 bases at V and 0 bases at J, leaving 11 bases unmatched. The CDR3 sequence is 17 residues long. Germline CDR1 is MNHEY and CDR2 is SMNVEV (reference sequence). CDR3 sequence (DNA): TGTGCCAGCAGTTCCCCCCGGACAGGAATCATGAACACTGAAGCTTTCTTT. Protein product: CASSSPRTGIMNTEAFF.

In this sample, this clone turned up a few times. J is TRBJ2-7 and V is TRBV13; 7 nucleotides align to TRBD1. Germline values: CDR1 PRHDT, CDR2 FYEKMQ (reference sequence). After removal of 0 bases from V and 7 bases from J, the junction contained 3 bases not matched to a gene. There are 13 residues in the CDR3. The CDR3 DNA follows: TGTGCCAGCAGCTTAGGGACAGGGAGTGAGCAGTACTTC. Translated, it gives CASSLGTGSEQYF.